These T cell receptor beta chains were read from a single sample in a study of T cells in Graves' hyperthyroidism and ophthalmopathy. TCRdb re-called the multiplex PCR reads with MiXCR, one entry per CDR3 protein. The table has roughly 720,000 distinct CDR3 sequences, around 15% seen once. The sequencing input was blood. The receptor source for this set is a man in his fifties with Graves' hyperthyroidism. The CDR3 runs from the conserved cysteine through the conserved F or W. The order of the fields is CDR3 protein, CDR3 DNA, V gene, clone size, D gene, J gene. The D gene is left open where the match is weak. A clone size is listed for some rows: how often the clone was seen (once, few, many), or a class if it is expanded.

CDR3aa: CASCQAPPSYEQYF
CDR3nt: TGTGCCAGCTGTCAGGCCCCACCCTCCTACGAGCAGTACTTC
v_gene: TRBV6-1
abundance: NA
d_gene: NA
j_gene: TRBJ2-7

CDR3aa: CSARDWASGGKNIQYF
CDR3nt: TGCAGTGCTAGAGATTGGGCGTCGGGGGGCAAAAACATTCAGTACTTC
v_gene: TRBV20-1
abundance: many
d_gene: TRBD2
j_gene: TRBJ2-4

CDR3aa: CASSIDRGIQETQYF
CDR3nt: TGTGCCAGTAGTATAGATCGGGGGATCCAAGAGACCCAGTACTTC
v_gene: TRBV19
abundance: many
d_gene: NA
j_gene: TRBJ2-5

CDR3aa: CSVGTGSGGTEAFF
CDR3nt: TGCAGCGTTGGGACGGGGAGCGGGGGCACTGAAGCTTTCTTT
v_gene: TRBV29-1
abundance: NA
d_gene: NA
j_gene: TRBJ1-1

CDR3aa: CASSPDLADTQYF
CDR3nt: TGTGCCAGCTCACCAGACCTAGCAGATACGCAGTATTTT
v_gene: TRBV18
abundance: few
d_gene: NA
j_gene: TRBJ2-3

CDR3aa: CSAKSGRPPYYPYEQYF
CDR3nt: TGCAGTGCCAAGTCGGGGCGGCCCCCATACTATCCCTACGAGCAGTACTTC
v_gene: TRBV20-1
abundance: few
d_gene: NA
j_gene: TRBJ2-7

CDR3aa: CAWGRGGTGELFF
CDR3nt: TGTGCCTGGGGGAGGGGGGGTACCGGGGAGCTGTTTTTT
v_gene: TRBV30
abundance: NA
d_gene: NA
j_gene: TRBJ2-2

CDR3aa: CASSLRRGADTEAFF
CDR3nt: TGTGCCAGCAGTTTAAGGCGGGGGGCTGACACTGAAGCTTTCTTT
v_gene: TRBV12-3/TRBV12-4
abundance: many
d_gene: NA
j_gene: TRBJ1-1

CDR3aa: CASSLAGFSDEQFF
CDR3nt: TGTGCCAGCAGTTTAGCGGGTTTCAGCGATGAGCAGTTCTTC
v_gene: TRBV28
abundance: NA
d_gene: NA
j_gene: TRBJ2-1

CDR3aa: CASSFAKGLGAFF
CDR3nt: TGTGCCAGCAGTTTTGCCAAGGGGCTTGGAGCTTTCTTT
v_gene: TRBV27
abundance: many
d_gene: NA
j_gene: TRBJ1-1